The next 24 T cell receptor beta chains were all read from a single sample in a study of shared clonotypes between healthy human individuals (dated by TCRdb to 2018 to 2021). The library was built by means of the immunoSEQ multiplex PCR assay. As stored in TCRdb, this immuneACCESS dataset retains in-frame rearrangements with V and J assigned. A fraction of the clones does not appear; measured against another copy, unresolved V genes explain less than half of the discrepancy, and the remainder lacks a known reason. The sample data list 450,000 to 500,000 clones, and approximately 80% of these were observed just once. The ten largest account for about 12% of the sample. Sequencing used PBMCs. Source of these receptors: a woman in her thirties or forties in good health. Some clones in this sample may be carry-over from other donors' samples.

This sequence joins TRBV18 and TRBJ2-2, with 7 bases matching TRBD2. The CDR3 length is 17 residues. Trimming removed 2 bases from V and 1 base from J; junction bases left unmatched: 7. Germline V CDR1 and CDR2: KGHSH, LQKENI. CDR3 nucleotides: TGTGCCAGCTCACCAGTTCAGGCGGGAGTGAACACCGGGGAGCTGTTTTTT. It translates to CASSPVQAGVNTGELFF.

CDR3 amino acids: CSVEDPAGMLNTEAFF. The CDR3 DNA sequence: TGCAGCGTTGAAGATCCGGCAGGGATGCTGAACACTGAAGCTTTCTTT. The gene calls are TRBV29-1 and TRBJ1-1, with D possibly TRBD1 on 5 matching bases. This CDR3 has 16 residues. Trimming removed 0 bases at V and 0 bases at J, with 14 bases between. Per germline, CDR1 SQVTM and CDR2 ANQGSEA.

The rearrangement uses TRBV4-3 and TRBJ2-1; possible D gene TRBD1, 7 bases. Germline lookup yields CDR1 LGHNA and CDR2 YSLEER. The CDR3 contains 17 residues. V lost 4 bases and J lost 8, with 24 bases in between. CDR3 DNA sequence: TGCGCCAGCAGCCCGACAGGGTCCAGCGGGTTATGGGATGAGCAGTTCTTC. This gives the protein CASSPTGSSGLWDEQFF.

This clone was picked up one time. This chain uses TRBV5-1 with TRBJ2-7; a weak D match, TRBD1 (6 bases). The germline V and J ends were trimmed by 0 bases and 3 bases, with 13 bases remaining between them. This CDR3 has 15 residues. Germline values: CDR1 SGHRS, CDR2 YFSETQ. The CDR3, as DNA: TGCGCCAGCAGCTTGGAGACAGGCACCTTCTACGAGCAGTACTTC. Amino acid sequence: CASSLETGTFYEQYF.

The CDR3 region is CASSPLVKRGYGYTF. For the CDR3, the DNA is TGTGCCAGCAGCCCCTTGGTAAAGCGGGGCTATGGCTACACCTTC. J is TRBJ1-2 and V is TRBV11-2; D is unclear. Trimming removed 5 bases from V and 4 bases from J, with 17 bases in between. The CDR3 has 15 residues. Per the germline V gene, CDR1 is SGHAT and CDR2 is FQNNGV.

This clone occurred a few times. V and J are TRBV11-2 and TRBJ2-1; the D gene could be TRBD1 or TRBD2 (7 bases each). Trimming took 4 bases from V and 3 from J, leaving 19 bases between them. There are 17 residues in the CDR3. Germline CDR1 and CDR2: SGHAT and FQNNGV. In DNA, the CDR3 is TGTGCCAGCAGCTGGACCCCGGCAGGGGGGGTCTACAATGAGCAGTTCTTC. This encodes CASSWTPAGGVYNEQFF. The full variable domain, in which reference TRBV11-2 and TRBJ2-1 provide the parts outside the CDR3, is EAGVAQSPRYKIIEKRQSVAFWCNPISGHATLYWYQQILGQGPKLLIQFQNNGVVDDSQLPKDRFSAERLKGVDSTLKIQPAKLEDSAVYLCASSWTPAGGVYNEQFFGPGTRLTVL.

As for this clone: This could be a read error, since a much larger clone is one nucleotide away. The rearrangement links TRBV30 to TRBJ1-1; D is ambiguous. The CDR3 loop spans 14 amino acids. CDR1 and CDR2 from the germline V gene are GTSNPN and SVGIG (reference sequence). V lost 2 bases and J 3 bases, leaving 13 bases between the germline ends. CDR3 nucleotide sequence: TGTGCCTGGAGTATTCGGGCAGTAGACACTGAAGCTTTCTTT. This translates into CAWSIRAVDTEAFF.

Comments on this clone: This may arise from a read error, as a much more abundant clone is one base away. Other DNA sequences in this specimen translate into the identical CDR3. J is TRBJ2-5 and V is TRBV28; 10 bases are shared with TRBD2. V trimming: 6 bases; J trimming: 1 base; junction bases outside the gene matches: 14. The CDR3 is 18 residues long. CDR1 is MDHEN and CDR2 is SYDVKM in the germline V gene. DNA of the CDR3: TGTGCCAGCAGCCCGGGGCTAGCGGGAGCTTCAGCCCAAGAGACCCAGTACTTC. Translating gives CASSPGLAGASAQETQYF.

This chain connects TRBV15 to TRBJ1-3; 8 bases match TRBD1. V shed 4 bases, J shed 8 bases, and the junction held 7 bases outside the gene matches. Per germline, CDR1 LNHNV and CDR2 YYDKDF (reference sequence). The CDR3 contains 14 residues. This chain's CDR3 is CATSISGGRDTIYF. The DNA of the CDR3 is TGTGCCACCAGCATATCAGGGGGCAGAGACACCATATATTTT. The full variable domain, with the rest looked up from reference TRBV15 and TRBJ1-3, is DAMVIQNPRYQVTQFGKPVTLSCSQTLNHNVMYWYQQKSSQAPKLLFHYYDKDFNNEADTPDNFQSRRPNTSFCFLDIRSPGLGDTAMYLCATSISGGRDTIYFGEGSWLTVV.

The V call is TRBV5-1, the J call TRBJ2-1; D ambiguous. The V and J ends lost 0 bases and 8 bases respectively, with 18 bases between them. Per germline, CDR1 SGHRS and CDR2 YFSETQ. The CDR3 is 16 residues long. The CDR3 spells CASSLALGRSGHEQFF. Written as DNA, the CDR3 is TGCGCCAGCAGCTTGGCTTTGGGCAGGTCTGGGCATGAGCAGTTCTTC.

The chain joins TRBV29-1 to TRBJ2-3; 15 nucleotides match TRBD2. V gave up 3 bases and J gave up 2 bases; unmatched junction bases: 9. Germline V gene lookup returns CDR1 SQVTM and CDR2 ANQGSEA. This CDR3 is built from 18 residues. For the CDR3, the DNA is TGCAGCGTTGAGGGGGGGACTAGCGGGAGGTCCCCCACAGATACGCAGTATTTT. This encodes CSVEGGTSGRSPTDTQYF.

The V call is TRBV6-1, the J call TRBJ2-3; D may be TRBD1 (5 bases). The V and J ends lost 1 base and 7 bases respectively, with 21 bases between them. CDR3 size: 17 residues. Germline loops: CDR1 MNHNS, CDR2 SASEGT. As DNA, the CDR3 is TGTGCCAGCAGTGAAGTCATAGAAGGTCGGACACGCCATACGCAGTATTTT. It encodes CASSEVIEGRTRHTQYF.

This chain links TRBV2 with TRBJ2-6, with unresolved D. The CDR3 contains 16 residues. Germline CDR1 SNHLY, CDR2 FYNNEI. V was trimmed by 7 bases and J by 0 bases, leaving 13 bases between them. DNA of the CDR3: TGTGCCAGCACAATCGACACCGCCTCTGGGGCCAACGTCCTGACTTTC. This sequence encodes CASTIDTASGANVLTF.

Comment on this clone: Since a far larger clone is one base different, this is likely a read error. In nucleotides, the CDR3 is TGTGCCAGCAGGCTAGGGCCGGACCCTGAAAAACCGTTTTTT. Encoded protein: CASRLGPDPEKPFF. This rearrangement joins TRBV7-9 to TRBJ1-4; D gene ambiguous. Looked up from germline, CDR1 is SEHNR and CDR2 is FQNEAQ (reference sequence). The CDR3 has 14 amino acids.

The CDR3 nucleotides read TGTGCCAGTAGTATTGGAGCTAGCGGGAGGGCCCACCAAGAGACCCAGTACTTC. Protein sequence: CASSIGASGRAHQETQYF. The chain joins TRBV19 to TRBJ2-5; 12 bases are a match to TRBD2. Germline V gene sequence: CDR1 LNHDA, CDR2 SQIVND (reference sequence). The CDR3 spans 18 residues. The J segment lost 0 bases and the V segment lost 3 bases, leaving 8 bases of the junction unmatched.

This chain connects TRBV5-1 to TRBJ2-7, with TRBD2 identical over 7 bases. The CDR3 covers 14 residues. The ends lost 3 bases at V and 2 bases at J; junction bases unmatched: 5. In germline, CDR1 is SGHRS, CDR2 YFSETQ. The CDR3 here is CASSSSSGTYEQYF. The CDR3, as DNA: TGCGCCAGCAGCTCCTCTAGCGGAACCTACGAGCAGTACTTC.

The chain joins TRBV7-6 to TRBJ1-6, with 8 bases aligning to TRBD1. CDR3 size: 15 residues. Germline V gene data show CDR1 as SGHVS and CDR2 as FNYEAQ. With 5 bases clipped from V and 7 bases from J, the junction kept 7 bases outside the gene matches. The CDR3 is CASSLRQGQNSPLHF. The CDR3 DNA follows: TGTGCCAGCAGCCTACGACAGGGGCAAAATTCACCCCTCCACTTT. Complete variable domain (other parts from reference TRBV7-6 and TRBJ1-6): GAGVSQSPRYKVTKRGQDVALRCDPISGHVSLYWYRQALGQGPEFLTYFNYEAQQDKSGLPNDRFSAERPEGSISTLTIQRTEQRDSAMYRCASSLRQGQNSPLHFGNGTRLTVT.

The chain carries TRBV4-1 and TRBJ1-2, with 8 bases identical to TRBD1. The junction had 10 bases not matched to a gene; V was cut back by 4 bases and J by 6 bases. CDR1 is MGHRA and CDR2 is YSYEKL in the germline V gene. The CDR3 length is 15 residues. For the CDR3, the DNA is TGCGCCAGCAGCCCCCAGCCAGGGGACAGGCATGGCTACACCTTC. Protein: CASSPQPGDRHGYTF.

This sequence joins TRBV18 and TRBJ1-1; 7 nucleotides match TRBD1. V dropped 6 bases and J dropped 5; count of bases not matched to a gene: 9. The germline CDR1 and CDR2 sequences are KGHSH and LQKENI. CDR3 size: 14 residues. The CDR3 reads CASSPTGMETEAFF. The CDR3, as DNA: TGTGCCAGCTCCCCGACAGGGATGGAAACTGAAGCTTTCTTT.

This sequence joins TRBV9 and TRBJ2-1; 11 bases fit TRBD2. The germline V gene encodes CDR1 SGDLS and CDR2 YYNGEE. The CDR3 length is 15 residues. V trimming: 4 bases; J trimming: 2 bases; junction bases outside the gene matches: 2. CDR3 sequence: CASSTSGGPYNEQFF. The CDR3 DNA follows: TGTGCCAGCAGCACTAGCGGGGGCCCCTACAATGAGCAGTTCTTC.

Points on this clone: A much larger clone is a single base away; this may be a read error. V usage is TRBV7-3 and J usage is TRBJ1-1; D gene ambiguous. Germline values: CDR1 SGHTA, CDR2 FQGTGA. This CDR3 region has 13 residues. V lost 0 bases and J lost 2, with 4 bases in between. In DNA form, the CDR3 reads TGTGCCAGCAGCTTAACGACAAACACTGAAGCTTTCTTT. Its protein is CASSLTTNTEAFF. The full variable domain, with the rest looked up from reference TRBV7-3 and TRBJ1-1, is GAGVSQTPSNKVTEKGKYVELRCDPISGHTALYWYRQSLGQGPEFLIYFQGTGAADDSGLPNDRFFAVRPEGSVSTLKIQRTERGDSAVYLCASSLTTNTEAFFGQGTRLTVV.

The chain is built from TRBV27 and TRBJ1-2; the match to TRBD1 covers 7 bases. This CDR3 spans 14 amino acids. Per germline, CDR1 MNHEY and CDR2 SMNVEV (reference sequence). Trimming removed 4 bases from V and 9 bases from J; junction bases left unmatched: 11. The CDR3 spells CASSSIKGGRRYTF. CDR3 DNA sequence: TGTGCCAGCAGTTCCATCAAAGGGGGCCGACGCTACACCTTC.

The chain couples TRBV28 to TRBJ2-5; D uncertain. CDR1 and CDR2 from the germline V gene are MDHEN and SYDVKM. V lost 6 bases and J 1 base, leaving 15 bases between the germline ends. The CDR3 spans 15 residues. The CDR3 protein is CASSLQRAIQETQYF. As DNA, the CDR3 is TGTGCCAGCAGCCTCCAAAGAGCGATCCAAGAGACCCAGTACTTC.

This clone was counted only a few times. This sequence joins TRBV28 and TRBJ2-2; no reliable D call. Trimming stripped 2 bases from V and 3 bases from J, with 4 bases between. CDR1 is MDHEN and CDR2 is SYDVKM in the germline V gene. This CDR3 is 13 amino acids long. The CDR3 loop reads CASSLQDTGELFF. Here the CDR3 DNA reads TGTGCCAGCAGTTTACAGGACACCGGGGAGCTGTTTTTT.